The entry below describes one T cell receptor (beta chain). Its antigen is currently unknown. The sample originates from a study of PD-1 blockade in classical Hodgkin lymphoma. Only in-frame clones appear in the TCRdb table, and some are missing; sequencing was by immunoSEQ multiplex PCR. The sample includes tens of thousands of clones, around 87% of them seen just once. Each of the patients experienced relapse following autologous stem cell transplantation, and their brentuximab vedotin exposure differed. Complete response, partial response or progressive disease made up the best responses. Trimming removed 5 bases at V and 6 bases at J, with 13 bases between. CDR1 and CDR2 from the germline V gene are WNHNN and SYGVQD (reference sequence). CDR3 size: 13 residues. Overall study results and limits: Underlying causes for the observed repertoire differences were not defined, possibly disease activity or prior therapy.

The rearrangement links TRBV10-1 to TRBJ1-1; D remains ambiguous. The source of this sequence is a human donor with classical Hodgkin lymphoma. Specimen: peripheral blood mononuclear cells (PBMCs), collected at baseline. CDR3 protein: CASSKTSWAEAFF. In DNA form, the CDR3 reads TGCGCCAGCAGTAAGACCTCCTGGGCTGAAGCTTTCTTT.